One and the same sample provided the 28 T cell receptor beta chains below, sequenced in a study of blood T cell repertoires in COVID-19. TCRdb's table, derived via immunoSEQ multiplex PCR, lists solely in-frame clones and lacks some. The repertoire holds some 100,000 clones, with almost 90% as singletons. Sequenced input: peripheral blood. These receptor sequences come from a woman in her 70s with acute or convalescent COVID-19.

The chain couples TRBV2 to TRBJ2-2; 8 bases are shared with TRBD1. Trimming at V came to 8 bases and at J to 4 bases, leaving 0 bases not matched to a gene. CDR3 length: 12 residues. CDR1 is SNHLY, CDR2 FYNNEI, per germline. CDR3 amino acids: CASDRGTGELFF. The CDR3, as DNA: TGTGCCAGCGACAGGGGCACCGGGGAGCTGTTTTTT. The entire variable domain, with the rest obtained from reference TRBV2 and TRBJ2-2, is as follows: EPEVTQTPSHQVTQMGQEVILRCVPISNHLYFYWYRQILGQKVEFLVSFYNNEISEKSEIFDDQFSVERPDGSNFTLKIRSTKLEDSAMYFCASDRGTGELFFGEGSRLTVL.

The chain carries TRBV20-1 and TRBJ1-1, with a weak D call TRBD1 (6 bases). Germline V gene sequence: CDR1 DFQATT, CDR2 SNEGSKA (reference sequence). The CDR3 runs to 12 residues. Deletions cut 3 bases from V and 6 bases from J, with 11 bases between. CDR3 region: CSASKTGSEAFF. The CDR3, as DNA: TGCAGTGCTAGTAAGACAGGTTCTGAAGCTTTCTTT.

This clone has just a few counts. The chain carries TRBV18 and TRBJ2-7, with a tentative D call TRBD2 (5 bases). The germline gives CDR1 KGHSH, CDR2 LQKENI. V shed 3 bases and J shed 0 bases, with 18 bases lying between them. This CDR3 has 17 amino acids. The CDR3 here is CASSPPGVTPRSYEQYF. DNA of the CDR3: TGTGCCAGCTCACCGCCCGGGGTAACCCCTCGCTCCTACGAGCAGTACTTC.

Written as DNA, the CDR3 is TGTGCCAGCTCACCGGGACAGGCTCATCAGCCCCAGCATTTT. It specifies CASSPGQAHQPQHF. The chain is built from TRBV18 and TRBJ1-5; 8 bases are shared with TRBD1. The CDR3 is 14 amino acids. Germline values: CDR1 KGHSH, CDR2 LQKENI. The J segment lost 5 bases and the V segment lost 3 bases, leaving 3 bases of the junction unmatched.

The chain uses TRBV18 and TRBJ2-5; D gene unclear. V lost 2 bases and J lost 2, with 3 bases in between. In germline, CDR1 is KGHSH, CDR2 LQKENI. The CDR3 totals 12 residues. CDR3 sequence (DNA): TGTGCCAGCTCACCATCGCAAGAGACCCAGTACTTC. Its translation: CASSPSQETQYF.

V is TRBV28 and J is TRBJ2-4; perhaps TRBD2 as D (6 bases). Germline lookup yields CDR1 MDHEN and CDR2 SYDVKM. V was shortened by 2 bases and J by 6 bases, with 20 bases between the two germline ends. The CDR3 totals 17 residues. The CDR3 bases are TGTGCCAGCAGTTTACTCACGGAAGGCGGGGTGGGAAACATTCAGTACTTC. Translation: CASSLLTEGGVGNIQYF.

This chain connects TRBV5-6 to TRBJ2-7; unclear D gene. CDR1 SGHDT and CDR2 YYEEEE come from the germline V gene. The V gene lost 0 bases and the J gene lost 3 bases, with 10 bases spanning the gap. The length of the CDR3 is 14 residues. The CDR3 DNA reads TGTGCCAGCAGCTTGGCCCAGGTACTCTACGAGCAGTACTTC. Amino acids: CASSLAQVLYEQYF.

This chain connects TRBV4-1 to TRBJ2-3; TRBD2 matches at 16 bases. Germline-derived CDR1 and CDR2 are MGHRA and YSYEKL. The J segment lost 6 bases and the V segment lost 3 bases, leaving 12 bases of the junction unmatched. There are 19 residues in the CDR3. In DNA form, the CDR3 reads TGCGCCAGCAGCCATCAGCCGGGACTAGCGGGAGGGCCTGGGGATACGCAGTATTTT. It is translated as CASSHQPGLAGGPGDTQYF.

J is TRBJ2-1 and V is TRBV3-1 (or the pseudogene TRBV3-2), with 10 bases fitting TRBD1. The CDR3 totals 13 residues. Germline V gene lookup returns CDR1 LGHDT and CDR2 YNNKEL (reference sequence). Trimming cost V 4 bases and J 9 bases; bases outside gene matches: 3. CDR3 nucleotides: TGTGCCAGCAGCCCGACAGGGGGCGGTGAGCAGTTCTTC. Amino acids: CASSPTGGGEQFF.

The chain couples TRBV5-6 to TRBJ1-1; D uncertain. The CDR3 consists of 14 residues. Per the germline V gene, CDR1 is SGHDT and CDR2 is YYEEEE. The V gene lost 0 bases and the J gene lost 6 bases, with 12 bases spanning the gap. The CDR3 sequence: CASSLGRSLPEAFF. The CDR3 coding sequence is TGTGCCAGCAGCTTGGGGCGGTCGCTCCCTGAAGCTTTCTTT. The entire variable domain, with the rest obtained from reference TRBV5-6 and TRBJ1-1, is as follows: DAGVTQSPTHLIKTRGQQVTLRCSPKSGHDTVSWYQQALGQGPQFIFQYYEEEERQRGNFPDRFSGHQFPNYSSELNVNALLLGDSALYLCASSLGRSLPEAFFGQGTRLTVV.

The genes are TRBV10-3 and TRBJ1-2; 7 bases align to TRBD1. This CDR3 spans 12 amino acids. Germline CDR1 and CDR2: ENHRY and SYGVKD. J lost 6 bases, V lost 4 bases, and 2 bases had no gene match. The chain's CDR3 is CAISATGDGYTF. The CDR3 nucleotides read TGTGCCATCAGTGCCACAGGGGATGGCTACACCTTC.

This clone was found once. The chain has TRBV10-1 and TRBJ2-3; 10 bases map to TRBD2. Looked up from germline, CDR1 is WNHNN and CDR2 is SYGVQD (reference sequence). This CDR3 comprises 16 residues. V dropped 1 base and J dropped 6; count of bases not matched to a gene: 7. In nucleotides, the CDR3 is TGCGCCAGCAGTGAGTTGGGCCTAGCGGGGGTTGATACGCAGTATTTT. It encodes CASSELGLAGVDTQYF.

CDR3 nucleotide sequence: TGTGCCAGTTACCAGGGGGCAGGGGGATACAATGAGCAGTTCTTC. It codes for CASYQGAGGYNEQFF. The J gene is TRBJ2-1, the V gene TRBV19, with 8 bases lining up with TRBD1. V was clipped by 8 bases and J by 4 bases; unmatched bases: 10. Germline CDR1 and CDR2: LNHDA and SQIVND (reference sequence). The CDR3 spans 15 residues.

This chain uses TRBV6-5 with TRBJ2-7; 9 positions agree with TRBD2. CDR1 MNHEY and CDR2 SVGAGI come from the germline V gene. J gave up 0 bases and V 8 bases, and 5 bases lay outside the gene matches. There are 14 residues in the CDR3. CDR3 DNA: TGTGCCAGCGCGAGCGGGAGGCGCTCCTACGAGCAGTACTTC. Residues: CASASGRRSYEQYF.

V is TRBV7-3 and J is TRBJ1-2, with 8 bases aligning to TRBD1. The CDR3 is 14 residues long. Germline assignment: CDR1 SGHTA and CDR2 FQGTGA. With V trimmed by 5 bases and J by 4 bases, 6 bases remained unmatched. The DNA for the CDR3 is TGTGCCAGCAGCCCCGACAGGGGAGGCTATGGCTACACCTTC. This gives the protein CASSPDRGGYGYTF. The variable domain in full, with the rest retrieved from reference TRBV7-3 and TRBJ1-2, is GAGVSQTPSNKVTEKGKYVELRCDPISGHTALYWYRQSLGQGPEFLIYFQGTGAADDSGLPNDRFFAVRPEGSVSTLKIQRTERGDSAVYLCASSPDRGGYGYTFGSGTRLTVV.

This chain links TRBV19 with TRBJ2-3, with a possible D match to TRBD1 (5 bases). Germline CDR1 and CDR2: LNHDA and SQIVND (reference sequence). The CDR3 sequence is 15 residues long. V was shortened by 4 bases and J by 2 bases, with 13 bases between the two germline ends. CDR3 sequence reads: CASSTRRAATDTQYF. Written as DNA, the CDR3 is TGTGCCAGTAGTACCCGCAGGGCCGCCACAGATACGCAGTATTTT.

The chain has TRBV2 and TRBJ2-2; D is undetermined. The V gene lost 8 bases and the J gene lost 6 bases, with 22 bases spanning the gap. This CDR3 region has 16 residues. CDR1 is SNHLY, CDR2 FYNNEI, per germline. CDR3 bases: TGTGCCAGCCTTTTCTCTCGCCCACGAGAGGCCGGGGAGCTGTTTTTT. Translated: CASLFSRPREAGELFF.

The J gene is TRBJ2-4, the V gene TRBV3-1 (or the pseudogene TRBV3-2); possible D gene TRBD1, 6 bases. Germline CDR1 is LGHDT and CDR2 is YNNKEL (reference sequence). V was trimmed by 6 bases and J by 0 bases, leaving 12 bases between them. This CDR3 has 15 residues. The CDR3: CASSDGQIAKNIQYF. CDR3 nucleotides: TGTGCCAGCAGTGACGGACAGATAGCCAAAAACATTCAGTACTTC.

V and J are TRBV7-2 and TRBJ2-3, with 10 nucleotides matching TRBD2. Germline V gene data show CDR1 as SGHTA and CDR2 as FQGNSA. CDR3 length equals 16 residues. J lost 8 bases, V lost 5 bases, and 13 bases had no gene match. The CDR3 reads CASSSTRTSGIFTQYF. The CDR3, as DNA: TGTGCCAGCAGCAGCACCCGGACTAGCGGAATTTTTACGCAGTATTTT. Full variable domain (missing parts from reference TRBV7-2 and TRBJ2-3): GAGVSQSPSNKVTEKGKDVELRCDPISGHTALYWYRQSLGQGLEFLIYFQGNSAPDKSGLPSDRFSAERTGGSVSTLTIQRTQQEDSAVYLCASSSTRTSGIFTQYFGPGTRLTVL.

The chain recombines TRBV4-1 with TRBJ2-2; 9 nucleotides agree with TRBD2. The CDR3 runs to 15 residues. Germline V CDR1 and CDR2: MGHRA, YSYEKL. With 8 bases clipped from V and 2 bases from J, the junction kept 6 bases outside the gene matches. CDR3 DNA: TGCGCCAGCGCCATTGGGACTAGCAACACCGGGGAGCTGTTTTTT. Its translation is CASAIGTSNTGELFF.

Here the CDR3 DNA reads TGTGCCAGCACCACACAGGCGGGACAGACCTACGAGCAGTACTTC. This codes for CASTTQAGQTYEQYF. The chain carries TRBV7-6 and TRBJ2-7; D perhaps matches TRBD1 (7 bases). Germline V gene sequence: CDR1 SGHVS, CDR2 FNYEAQ. The V gene lost 7 bases and the J gene lost 2 bases, with 18 bases spanning the gap. This CDR3 is 15 amino acids long. Supplemented by reference TRBV7-6 and TRBJ2-7, the full variable domain reads GAGVSQSPRYKVTKRGQDVALRCDPISGHVSLYWYRQALGQGPEFLTYFNYEAQQDKSGLPNDRFSAERPEGSISTLTIQRTEQRDSAMYRCASTTQAGQTYEQYFGPGTRLTVT.

This rearrangement joins TRBV10-2 to TRBJ2-1; possible D gene TRBD2, 6 bases. The V gene lost 3 bases and the J gene lost 0 bases, with 6 bases spanning the gap. CDR1 and CDR2 (germline): WSHSY, SAAADI. This CDR3 has 14 residues. The CDR3 protein is CASSDGSSYNEQFF. The CDR3 DNA follows: TGCGCCAGCAGTGACGGGAGCTCCTACAATGAGCAGTTCTTC.

This chain uses TRBV7-6 with TRBJ1-5; 8 positions match TRBD1. After removal of 5 bases from V and 0 bases from J, the junction contained 9 bases not matched to a gene. The germline V gene encodes CDR1 SGHVS and CDR2 FNYEAQ. The CDR3 is made up of 17 amino acids. CDR3 sequence (DNA): TGTGCCAGCAGCCTCGGACAGGGATATGATAGCAATCAGCCCCAGCATTTT. Protein product: CASSLGQGYDSNQPQHF.

V usage is TRBV24-1 and J usage is TRBJ2-1; 7 bases agree with TRBD2. V lost 9 bases and J lost 5; bases outside the gene matches: 6. The CDR3 length is 13 residues. Germline loops: CDR1 KGHDR, CDR2 SFDVKD. The CDR3 protein is CATGRALDNEQFF. The CDR3 DNA is TGTGCCACCGGGAGGGCCCTAGACAATGAGCAGTTCTTC.

Only a few counts were recorded for this clone. V and J are TRBV28 and TRBJ1-2, with 8 bases matching TRBD1. Germline V gene data show CDR1 as MDHEN and CDR2 as SYDVKM. Trimming cost V 6 bases and J 6 bases; bases outside gene matches: 12. This CDR3 contains 15 residues. CDR3 sequence (DNA): TGTGCCAGCAGGTCCCTCTTACAGGGGGACGATGGCTACACCTTC. This sequence encodes CASRSLLQGDDGYTF.

This sequence joins TRBV5-1 and TRBJ2-2, with TRBD2 matching over 16 bases. From germline, CDR1 is SGHRS and CDR2 YFSETQ. The V gene end was trimmed by 4 bases and the J gene end by 0 bases; junction bases not matched to a gene: 6. The CDR3 extends over 19 amino acids. CDR3 DNA: TGCGCCAGCAGCCAGGGACTAGCGGGAGGGTTCGCGAACACCGGGGAGCTGTTTTTT. Residues: CASSQGLAGGFANTGELFF.

This clone was detected once. The rearrangement uses TRBV29-1 and TRBJ2-7; 7 nucleotides agree with TRBD2. Trimming removed 8 bases from V and 3 bases from J; junction bases left unmatched: 10. The CDR3 totals 13 residues. The germline V gene encodes CDR1 SQVTM and CDR2 ANQGSEA. CDR3: CSILSGEHYEQYF. The CDR3 DNA is TGCAGCATCCTCAGCGGGGAGCACTACGAGCAGTACTTC.

This clone was observed a single time. The genes are TRBV5-1 and TRBJ1-1; no definite D call. V was trimmed by 9 bases and J by 3 bases, leaving 18 bases between them. The CDR3 has 14 amino acids. The V gene's germline CDR1 is SGHRS and CDR2 YFSETQ. CDR3 nucleotide sequence: TGCGCCACCCGACCCACACCGACTGACACTGAAGCTTTCTTT. This gives the protein CATRPTPTDTEAFF.